This T cell receptor beta chain was obtained from a study of T cell repertoires in cytomegalovirus infection. About the research overall: A matching HLA type, together with CMV infection, was signaled by public TCR beta signatures. Whole-study findings and limits: What dominated the ex vivo response were HLA-C-restricted CMV-specific TCR beta clonotypes. Totalled public TCR beta family frequency picked out people who carried CMV plus the relevant HLA.

Germline CDR1 and CDR2: SQVTM and ANQGSEA. V lost 1 base and J lost 7, with 10 bases in between. The CDR3 is 12 amino acids. In regard to this clonotype: The antigen is undetermined.

TCRdb independently ran MiXCR on the reads; one entry per CDR3 protein. This repertoire shows 300,000 or so distinct CDR3 sequences, about 25% found once; its top ten account for roughly 14%. Sequencing was done on a sample of PBMCs. The clonotype was recovered from a human donor in good health (CMV status not recorded). Some clones in this sample may be carry-over from other donors' samples. The genes are TRBV29-1 and TRBJ1-2, with D perhaps TRBD1 (6 bases). The DNA for the CDR3 is TGCAGCGTTGAAGTTGGAGGGGGTGGCTACACCTTC. Its translation: CSVEVGGGGYTF.